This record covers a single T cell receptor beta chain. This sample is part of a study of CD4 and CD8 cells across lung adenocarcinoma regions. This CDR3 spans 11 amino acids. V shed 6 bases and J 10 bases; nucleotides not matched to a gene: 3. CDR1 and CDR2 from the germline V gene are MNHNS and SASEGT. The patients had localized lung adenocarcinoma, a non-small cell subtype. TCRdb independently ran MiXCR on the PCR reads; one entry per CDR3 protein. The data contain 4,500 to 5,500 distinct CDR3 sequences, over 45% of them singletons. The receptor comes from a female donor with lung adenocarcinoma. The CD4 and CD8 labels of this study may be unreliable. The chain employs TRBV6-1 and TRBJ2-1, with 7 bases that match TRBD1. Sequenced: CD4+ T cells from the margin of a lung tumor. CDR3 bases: TGTGCCAGCAGAAGACAGGGCGAGCAGTTCTTC. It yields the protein CASRRQGEQFF.